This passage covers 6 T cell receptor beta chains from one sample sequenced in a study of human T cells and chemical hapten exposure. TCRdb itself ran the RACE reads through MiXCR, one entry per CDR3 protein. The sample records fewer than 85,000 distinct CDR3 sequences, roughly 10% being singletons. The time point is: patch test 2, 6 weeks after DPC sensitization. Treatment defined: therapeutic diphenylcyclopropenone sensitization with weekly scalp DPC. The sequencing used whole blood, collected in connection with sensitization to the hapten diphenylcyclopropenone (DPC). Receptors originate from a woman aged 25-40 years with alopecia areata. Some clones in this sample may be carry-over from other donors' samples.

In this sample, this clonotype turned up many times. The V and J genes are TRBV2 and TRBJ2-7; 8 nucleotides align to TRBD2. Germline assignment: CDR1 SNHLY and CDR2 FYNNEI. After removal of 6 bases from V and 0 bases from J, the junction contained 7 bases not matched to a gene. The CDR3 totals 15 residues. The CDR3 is CASSLTSGSSYEQYF. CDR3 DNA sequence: TGTGCCAGCAGCCTTACTAGCGGTAGCTCCTACGAGCAGTACTTC.

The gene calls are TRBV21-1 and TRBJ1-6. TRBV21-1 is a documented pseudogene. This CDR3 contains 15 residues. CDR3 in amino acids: CASSKMVAAAEALHF. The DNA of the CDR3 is TGTGCCAGCAGCAAGATGGTGGCGGCAGCTGAGGCCCTCCACTTT.

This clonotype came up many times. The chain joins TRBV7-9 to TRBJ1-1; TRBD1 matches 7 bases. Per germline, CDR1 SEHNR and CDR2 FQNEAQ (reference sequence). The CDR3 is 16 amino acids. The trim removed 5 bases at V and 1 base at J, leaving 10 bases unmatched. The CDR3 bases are TGTGCCAGCAGCCCATCGGGAACAGGGGCGAACACTGAAGCTTTCTTT. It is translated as CASSPSGTGANTEAFF.

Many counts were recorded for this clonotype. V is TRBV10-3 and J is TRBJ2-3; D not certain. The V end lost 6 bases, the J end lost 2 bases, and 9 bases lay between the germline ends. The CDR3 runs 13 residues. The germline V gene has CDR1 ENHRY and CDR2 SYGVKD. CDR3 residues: CAIRSPNTDTQYF. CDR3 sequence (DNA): TGTGCCATCAGAAGTCCGAACACAGATACGCAGTATTTT.

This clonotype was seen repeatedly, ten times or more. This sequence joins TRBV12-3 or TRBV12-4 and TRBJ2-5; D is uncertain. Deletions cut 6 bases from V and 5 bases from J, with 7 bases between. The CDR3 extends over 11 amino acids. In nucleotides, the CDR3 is TGTGCCAGCAGGCTCGGTGAGACCCAGTACTTC. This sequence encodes CASRLGETQYF.

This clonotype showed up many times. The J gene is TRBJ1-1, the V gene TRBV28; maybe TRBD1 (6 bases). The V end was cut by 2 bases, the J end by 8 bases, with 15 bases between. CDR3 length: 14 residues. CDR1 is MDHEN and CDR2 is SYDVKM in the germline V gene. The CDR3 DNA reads TGTGCCAGCAGTTTAGGTGGGGGCATTGTAGAAGCTTTCTTT. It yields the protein CASSLGGGIVEAFF.